Below, 27 T cell receptor beta chains from the same sample are listed, as sequenced in a study of cytomegalovirus exposure and HLA in healthy donors. The PCR ran on 60 Vbeta and 13 Jbeta primers. TCRdb keeps only in-frame clones here, not all; method: immunoSEQ multiplex PCR. The data contain 100,000 to 150,000 clones, approximately 77% of them singletons. The source material was PBMCs. Source of these receptors: a middle-aged woman in good health and CMV-seronegative.

The gene calls are TRBV7-9 and TRBJ1-5; 7 bases are shared with TRBD1. Trimming took 5 bases from V and 2 from J; bases not matched to a gene: 6. The V gene's germline CDR1 is SEHNR and CDR2 FQNEAQ (reference sequence). The CDR3 is 15 amino acids. Written as DNA, the CDR3 is TGTGCCAGCAGCCCCAGGGGGGAAGGCAATCAGCCCCAGCATTTT. Translation: CASSPRGEGNQPQHF.

This CDR3 reads CAIRFGILSGELFF. In nucleotides, the CDR3 is TGTGCCATCAGATTCGGGATTCTCAGCGGGGAGCTGTTTTTT. This sequence joins TRBV10-3 and TRBJ2-2, with a possible D match to TRBD2 (5 bases). Deletions cut 6 bases from V and 7 bases from J, with 15 bases between. The CDR3 length is 14 residues. Germline CDR1 ENHRY, CDR2 SYGVKD.

The rearrangement links TRBV9 to TRBJ1-2; TRBD1 might be the D (5 bases). In germline, CDR1 is SGDLS, CDR2 YYNGEE. The CDR3 sequence is 15 residues long. With 4 bases removed from V and 2 bases from J, the gap between germline ends came to 15 bases. This CDR3 reads CASSPRREVNYGYTF. The DNA of the CDR3 is TGTGCCAGCAGCCCCCGCAGGGAGGTAAACTATGGCTACACCTTC.

The rearrangement uses TRBV10-1 and TRBJ1-4, with D possibly matching TRBD1 (6 bases). Germline V gene sequence: CDR1 WNHNN, CDR2 SYGVQD (reference sequence). Trimming cost V 8 bases and J 2 bases, with 12 bases left between them. The CDR3 runs to 14 residues. In DNA form, the CDR3 reads TGCGCCAGCGGGGGTCAGGGGACTAATGAAAAACTGTTTTTT. Its protein product is CASGGQGTNEKLFF.

This clone was counted only a few times. The junction does not match germline at one end; this may be a read error. The rearrangement joins TRBV7-9 to TRBJ2-4; a possible D gene is TRBD2 (6 bases). This CDR3 spans 19 amino acids. Germline V CDR1 and CDR2: SEHNR, FQNEAQ (reference sequence). The DNA of the CDR3 is TGTTCCAGCAGCTCAGGACCCATGGCAGGAGCCGGGGGCAAAAACATTCAGTACTTC. This codes for CSSSSGPMAGAGGKNIQYF. Full variable domain (missing parts from reference TRBV7-9 and TRBJ2-4): DTGVSQNPRHKITKRGQNVTFRCDPISEHNRLYWYRQTLGQGPEFLTYFQNEAQLEKSRLLSDRFSAERPKGSFSTLEIQRTEQGDSAMYLCSSSSGPMAGAGGKNIQYFGAGTRLSVL.

The chain uses TRBV7-9 and TRBJ1-1, with 8 bases fitting TRBD1. Germline V gene sequence: CDR1 SEHNR, CDR2 FQNEAQ (reference sequence). This CDR3 spans 16 amino acids. The J segment lost 4 bases and the V segment lost 1 base, leaving 8 bases of the junction unmatched. CDR3 amino acids: CASSLGSGGGGTEAFF. CDR3 bases: TGTGCCAGCAGCTTAGGCTCAGGGGGCGGGGGCACTGAAGCTTTCTTT.

The V gene is TRBV30, the J gene TRBJ2-1; 11 bases align to TRBD2. The V segment lost 2 bases and the J segment 4 bases; nucleotides outside the gene matches: 7. Germline V gives CDR1 GTSNPN, CDR2 SVGIG (reference sequence). The length of the CDR3 is 16 residues. Here the CDR3 reads CAWSPSGGLTYNEQFF. For the CDR3, the DNA is TGTGCCTGGAGTCCTAGCGGGGGGCTCACATACAATGAGCAGTTCTTC.

The DNA of the CDR3 is TGTGCCAGTAGTTCCCCGGGGACAACTAATGAAAAACTGTTTTTT. Its protein is CASSSPGTTNEKLFF. The genes are TRBV19 and TRBJ1-4, with D unresolved. V was cut by 5 bases and J by 0 bases, with 10 bases left in between. This CDR3 comprises 15 residues. Looked up from germline, CDR1 is LNHDA and CDR2 is SQIVND (reference sequence).

CDR3 sequence (DNA): TGCGCCAGCAGCCAAGGTCCAAGAGGGCCCCCTGCTTTCTTT. Its translation is CASSQGPRGPPAFF. This chain connects TRBV4-1 to TRBJ1-1; D not certain. The CDR3 runs 14 residues. Germline loops: CDR1 MGHRA, CDR2 YSYEKL. Trimming took off 1 base at V and 11 bases at J, with 17 bases between the two ends.

The rearrangement uses TRBV11-2 and TRBJ2-2; D remains ambiguous. The CDR3 is made up of 11 amino acids. With 11 bases removed from V and 5 bases from J, the gap between germline ends came to 9 bases. In germline, CDR1 is SGHAT, CDR2 FQNNGV. The CDR3 is CASYGTGELFF. CDR3 in DNA: TGTGCCTCTTACGGGACCGGGGAGCTGTTTTTT. Complete variable domain (other parts from reference TRBV11-2 and TRBJ2-2): EAGVAQSPRYKIIEKRQSVAFWCNPISGHATLYWYQQILGQGPKLLIQFQNNGVVDDSQLPKDRFSAERLKGVDSTLKIQPAKLEDSAVYLCASYGTGELFFGEGSRLTVL.

This clone was recorded once. Germline is not matched at one junction end, which may reflect a read error. The chain recombines TRBV7-9 with TRBJ1-6; maybe TRBD1 (6 bases). The CDR3 spans 16 residues. Germline CDR1 SEHNR, CDR2 FQNEAQ (reference sequence). CDR3 nucleotide sequence: TGTTCCAGCAGCTTAGTTCGAACAGGGAGAGATTCACCCCTCCACTTT. This translates into CSSSLVRTGRDSPLHF.

V gene TRBV5-6 combines with J gene TRBJ2-7; tentatively, D is TRBD2 (6 bases). The germline V and J ends were trimmed by 0 bases and 7 bases, with 14 bases remaining between them. CDR1 and CDR2 from the germline V gene are SGHDT and YYEEEE. The length of the CDR3 is 14 residues. The CDR3 nucleotides read TGTGCCAGCAGCTTGGGAGGGGCGGGGTGGGAGCAGTACTTC. Protein product: CASSLGGAGWEQYF.

This clone appeared once. The chain links TRBV5-4 to TRBJ1-3; no clear D. Trimming stripped 2 bases from V and 0 bases from J, with 6 bases between. CDR1 is SGHNT, CDR2 YYREEE, per germline (reference sequence). This CDR3 region has 14 residues. CDR3 nucleotide sequence: TGTGCCAGCAGCTTTGGCAGCTCTGGAAACACCATATATTTT. Encoded protein: CASSFGSSGNTIYF.

J is TRBJ1-2 and V is TRBV7-9; the match to TRBD1 covers 7 bases. The CDR3 spans 12 residues. The ends lost 5 bases at V and 8 bases at J; junction bases unmatched: 5. Germline-derived CDR1 and CDR2 are SEHNR and FQNEAQ (reference sequence). CDR3 amino acids: CASSGQAWGYTF. CDR3 nucleotide sequence: TGTGCCAGCAGCGGACAGGCATGGGGCTACACCTTC.

The V call is TRBV6-1, the J call TRBJ2-3; TRBD2 matches 8 bases. V gave up 6 bases and J gave up 2 bases; unmatched junction bases: 4. The germline V gene has CDR1 MNHNS and CDR2 SASEGT. The CDR3 is made up of 14 amino acids. CDR3: CASRSGGLTDTQYF. The DNA for the CDR3 is TGTGCCAGCAGGAGCGGGGGCCTCACAGATACGCAGTATTTT.

The table lists this clone with a few counts. Relative to the germline gene, one junction end is altered; a read error may explain this. The sample contains more than one DNA sequence encoding this CDR3. The chain carries TRBV5-4 and TRBJ2-6, with D possibly matching TRBD2 (6 bases). The CDR3 is 17 amino acids. The V gene's germline CDR1 is SGHNT and CDR2 YYREEE (reference sequence). The CDR3 sequence is CASSSGSTHSGANVLTF. As DNA, the CDR3 is TGTGCCAGCAGCTCCGGGAGTACCCACTCTGGGGCCAACGTCCTGACCTTC.

This clone came up once. The V call is TRBV25-1, the J call TRBJ2-2; D not resolved. V was clipped by 4 bases and J by 4 bases, with 10 bases between them. CDR3 length equals 14 residues. The germline V gene has CDR1 MGHDK and CDR2 SYGVNS. CDR3 DNA sequence: TGTGCCAGCAGTGGTGGGCTACCCACCGGGGAGCTGTTTTTT. Residues: CASSGGLPTGELFF.

The V and J genes are TRBV6-1 and TRBJ2-2; 10 nucleotides line up with TRBD1. This CDR3 comprises 17 residues. Germline V CDR1 and CDR2: MNHNS, SASEGT. V shed 0 bases, J shed 3 bases, and the junction held 4 bases outside the gene matches. CDR3 DNA sequence: TGTGCCAGCAGTGAAGCGACAGGGGGCGGTTACACCGGGGAGCTGTTTTTT. This translates into CASSEATGGGYTGELFF.

This chain joins TRBV4-1 and TRBJ1-3; maybe TRBD1 (6 bases). This CDR3 has 20 amino acids. V was trimmed by 0 bases and J by 7 bases, leaving 28 bases between them. In germline, CDR1 is MGHRA, CDR2 YSYEKL. The CDR3 sequence is CASSQDGSPLTGLRGNTIYF. The CDR3 coding sequence is TGCGCCAGCAGCCAAGACGGGTCCCCCCTTACAGGCCTTAGGGGGAACACCATATATTTT.

The genes are TRBV7-8 and TRBJ1-1, with TRBD1 as a possible D gene (5 bases). V gave up 2 bases and J gave up 6 bases, with 13 bases separating them. The CDR3 is 14 residues long. Germline V gene lookup returns CDR1 SGHVS and CDR2 FQNEAQ. The CDR3 loop reads CASSLPGRESEAFF. CDR3 DNA sequence: TGTGCCAGCAGCTTACCGGGACGGGAGTCTGAAGCTTTCTTT.

This chain links TRBV4-1 with TRBJ2-5, with TRBD1 identical over 8 bases. The CDR3 loop spans 15 amino acids. J was trimmed by 4 bases and V by 4 bases; bases with no gene match: 8. Germline V gene data show CDR1 as MGHRA and CDR2 as YSYEKL. DNA for the CDR3: TGCGCCAGCAGCCTAACCAGGGGGCAGGGAGAGACCCAGTACTTC. It specifies CASSLTRGQGETQYF.

This clone was seen only a few times. Different DNA sequences within this sample yield the same CDR3. The chain joins TRBV18 to TRBJ1-1; the D gene is possibly TRBD1 (5 bases). Trimming took 6 bases from V and 1 from J, leaving 9 bases between them. The CDR3 is made up of 13 amino acids. Germline lookup yields CDR1 KGHSH and CDR2 LQKENI. The CDR3 sequence is CASSGGENTEAFF. For the CDR3, the DNA is TGTGCCAGCTCGGGGGGGGAGAACACTGAAGCTTTCTTT. Combining the CDR3 with reference TRBV18 and TRBJ1-1 gives the whole variable domain NAGVMQNPRHLVRRRGQEARLRCSPMKGHSHVYWYRQLPEEGLKFMVYLQKENIIDESGMPKERFSAEFPKEGPSILRIQQVVRGDSAAYFCASSGGENTEAFFGQGTRLTVV.

V is TRBV10-3 and J is TRBJ2-3; 9 bases are a match to TRBD2. The junction had 11 bases not matched to a gene; V was cut back by 5 bases and J by 8 bases. CDR1 ENHRY and CDR2 SYGVKD come from the germline V gene. This CDR3 spans 15 amino acids. This chain's CDR3 is CAISPLSGGTGTQYF. In nucleotides, the CDR3 is TGTGCCATCAGTCCCTTAAGCGGGGGGACGGGTACGCAGTATTTT.

The rearrangement uses TRBV5-4 and TRBJ1-1; 8 nucleotides agree with TRBD1. V lost 2 bases, J lost 3 bases, and 6 bases stayed unmatched. The CDR3 is 15 residues long. Germline values: CDR1 SGHNT, CDR2 YYREEE (reference sequence). As DNA, the CDR3 is TGTGCCAGCAGCTTTGGGGGACAGGATGACACTGAAGCTTTCTTT. As protein: CASSFGGQDDTEAFF.

Only a few counts were recorded for this clone. The chain has TRBV7-9 and TRBJ1-4; possibly TRBD1 for D (6 bases). The CDR3 spans 16 residues. The germline gives CDR1 SEHNR, CDR2 FQNEAQ (reference sequence). Trimming stripped 5 bases from V and 0 bases from J, with 13 bases between. CDR3 sequence: CASSIDRIATNEKLFF. CDR3 coding DNA: TGTGCCAGCAGCATCGACAGGATAGCAACTAATGAAAAACTGTTTTTT.

This clone was observed many times. Written as DNA, the CDR3 is TGTGCCAGAAGCCAACCCCGGGGGGACACTGAAGCTTTCTTT. Translation gives CARSQPRGDTEAFF. V usage is TRBV5-3 and J usage is TRBJ1-1; D might be TRBD1 (5 bases). TRBV5-3 is an ORF for which the function is uncertain. The CDR3 is 14 amino acids. The V end was cut by 4 bases, the J end by 3 bases, with 13 bases between.

This sequence joins TRBV15 and TRBJ2-7, with 7 bases matching TRBD1. The CDR3 consists of 16 residues. Losses at the gene ends were 1 base for V and 6 bases for J; bases not matched to a gene: 12. The germline V gene encodes CDR1 LNHNV and CDR2 YYDKDF (reference sequence). The CDR3 nucleotides are TGTGCCACCAGCAGAGGCGCCACCCTAGGGGGCGGCGAGCAGTACTTC. This encodes CATSRGATLGGGEQYF.